Sequencing of this TCR beta chain was carried out in a study of prognosis after radiotherapy for stage I lung cancer. General observations from the study: Post-therapy Shannon entropy was lower in patients developing distant metastases following stereotactic body radiation therapy.

Every patient was node-negative on CT and PET/CT and lacked prior chemotherapy, radiotherapy or other malignancies. By two-round multiplex PCR, the TCR beta CDR3 was amplified from genomic DNA. Used in first-round PCR were primers specific to each TRBV and TRBJ gene. Universal primers were used in the second round of PCR. Via MiXCR, TCRdb re-called the multiplex PCR reads, giving one row per CDR3 protein. The table includes about 59,000 distinct CDR3 sequences, approximately 25% detected once. The CDR3 has 14 residues. Looked up from germline, CDR1 is MDHEN and CDR2 is SYDVKM. The table lists this clonotype with many counts. The antigen remains undetermined. It may be a read error: a sequence one base away is much more abundant.

The receptor's source is a donor older than 45 with non-small cell lung cancer. The rearrangement links TRBV28 to TRBJ2-7; D is possibly TRBD2 (5 bases). Sequenced here: PBMCs, sampled before or after stereotactic body radiation therapy (not recorded which). The CDR3 nucleotides are TGTGCCGGCAGTTTACCCAGCGGAACCTACGAGCAGTACTTC. Residues: CAGSLPSGTYEQYF.